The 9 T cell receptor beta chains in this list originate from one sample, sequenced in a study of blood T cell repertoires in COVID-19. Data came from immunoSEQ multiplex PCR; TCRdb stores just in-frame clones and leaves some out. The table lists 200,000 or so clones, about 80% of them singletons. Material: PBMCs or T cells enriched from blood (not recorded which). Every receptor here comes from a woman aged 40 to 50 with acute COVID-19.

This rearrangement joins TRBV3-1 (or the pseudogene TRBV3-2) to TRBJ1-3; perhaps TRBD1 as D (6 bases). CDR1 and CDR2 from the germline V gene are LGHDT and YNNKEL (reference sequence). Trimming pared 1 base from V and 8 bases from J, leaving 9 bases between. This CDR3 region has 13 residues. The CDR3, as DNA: TGTGCCAGCAGCCAAGGACAGGAAGACACCATATATTTT. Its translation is CASSQGQEDTIYF.

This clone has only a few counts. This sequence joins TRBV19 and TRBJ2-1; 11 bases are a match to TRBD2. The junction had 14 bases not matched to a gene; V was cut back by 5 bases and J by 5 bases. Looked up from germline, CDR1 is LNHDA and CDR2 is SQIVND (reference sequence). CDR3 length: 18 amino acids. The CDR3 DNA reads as TGTGCCAGTAGTCCAAGTATAGCGGGAGGGAGGTTGAACAATGAGCAGTTCTTC. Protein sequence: CASSPSIAGGRLNNEQFF. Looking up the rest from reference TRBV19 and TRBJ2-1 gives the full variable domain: DGGITQSPKYLFRKEGQNVTLSCEQNLNHDAMYWYRQDPGQGLRLIYYSQIVNDFQKGDIAEGYSVSREKKESFPLTVTSAQKNPTAFYLCASSPSIAGGRLNNEQFFGPGTRLTVL.

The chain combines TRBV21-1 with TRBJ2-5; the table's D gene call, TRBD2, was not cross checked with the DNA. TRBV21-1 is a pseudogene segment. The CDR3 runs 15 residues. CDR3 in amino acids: CASSRGWADQETQYF. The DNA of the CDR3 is TGTGCCAGCAGCAGAGGGTGGGCAGATCAAGAGACCCAGTACTTC.

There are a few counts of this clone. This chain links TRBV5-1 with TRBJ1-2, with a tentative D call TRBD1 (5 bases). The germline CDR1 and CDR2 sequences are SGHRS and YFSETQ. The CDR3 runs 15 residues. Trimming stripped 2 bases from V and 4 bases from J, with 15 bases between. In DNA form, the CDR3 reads TGCGCCAGCAGCTTCGAATGGGGCGGAAGCTATGGCTACACCTTC. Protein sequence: CASSFEWGGSYGYTF.

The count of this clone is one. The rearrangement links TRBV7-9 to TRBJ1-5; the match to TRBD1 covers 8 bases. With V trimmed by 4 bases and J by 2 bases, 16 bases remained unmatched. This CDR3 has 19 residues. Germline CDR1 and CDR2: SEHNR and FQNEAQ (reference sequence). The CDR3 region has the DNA TGTGCCAGCAGCTCCCATCTCGGGGCAGGGGGCGGGGGCAATCAGCCCCAGCATTTT. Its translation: CASSSHLGAGGGGNQPQHF.

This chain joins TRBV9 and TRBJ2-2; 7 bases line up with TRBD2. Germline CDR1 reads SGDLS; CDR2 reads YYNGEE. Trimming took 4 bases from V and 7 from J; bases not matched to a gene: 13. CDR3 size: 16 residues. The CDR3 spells CASSPTSGETVGELFF. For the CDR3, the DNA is TGTGCCAGCAGCCCAACAAGCGGGGAAACGGTCGGGGAGCTGTTTTTT.

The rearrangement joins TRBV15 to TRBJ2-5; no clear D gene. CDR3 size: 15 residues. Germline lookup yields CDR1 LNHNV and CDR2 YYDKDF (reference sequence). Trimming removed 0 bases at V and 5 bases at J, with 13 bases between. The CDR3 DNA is TGTGCCACCAGCAGAGATAAGTCAGCGTCCGAGACCCAGTACTTC. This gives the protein CATSRDKSASETQYF.

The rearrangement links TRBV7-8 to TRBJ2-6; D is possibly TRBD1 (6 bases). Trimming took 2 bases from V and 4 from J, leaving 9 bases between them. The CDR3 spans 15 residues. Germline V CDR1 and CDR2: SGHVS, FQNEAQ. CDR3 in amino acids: CASSLLGTGANVLTF. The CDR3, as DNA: TGTGCCAGCAGCTTATTAGGGACAGGGGCCAACGTCCTGACTTTC.

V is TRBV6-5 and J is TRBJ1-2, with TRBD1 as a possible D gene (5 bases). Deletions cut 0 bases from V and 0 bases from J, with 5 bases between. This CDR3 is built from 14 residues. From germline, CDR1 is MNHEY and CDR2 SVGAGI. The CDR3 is CASSYSTANYGYTF. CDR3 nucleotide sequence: TGTGCCAGCAGTTACTCGACAGCTAACTATGGCTACACCTTC.